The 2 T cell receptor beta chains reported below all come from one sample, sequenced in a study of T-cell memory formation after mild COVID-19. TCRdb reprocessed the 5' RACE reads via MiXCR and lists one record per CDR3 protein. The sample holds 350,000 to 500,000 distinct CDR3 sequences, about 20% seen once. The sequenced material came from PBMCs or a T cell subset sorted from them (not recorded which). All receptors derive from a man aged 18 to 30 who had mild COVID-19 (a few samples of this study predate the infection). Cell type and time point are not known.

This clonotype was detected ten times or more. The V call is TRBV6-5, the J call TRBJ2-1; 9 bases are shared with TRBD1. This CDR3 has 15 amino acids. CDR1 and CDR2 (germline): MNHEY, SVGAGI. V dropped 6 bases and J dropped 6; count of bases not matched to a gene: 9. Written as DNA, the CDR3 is TGTGCCAGCAGGGGACAGGGCTTTCGGTTCAATGAGCAGTTCTTC. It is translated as CASRGQGFRFNEQFF.

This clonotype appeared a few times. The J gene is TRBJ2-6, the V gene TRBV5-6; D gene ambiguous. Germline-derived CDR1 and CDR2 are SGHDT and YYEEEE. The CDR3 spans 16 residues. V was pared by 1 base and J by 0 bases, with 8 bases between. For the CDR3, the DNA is TGTGCCAGCAGCTTGTGGCGGATCTCTGGGGCCAACGTCCTGACTTTC. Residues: CASSLWRISGANVLTF.